A single sample gave rise to the 17 T cell receptor beta chains below, sequenced in a study of CD8+ T cells in alopecia areata. The authors extracted RNA and reverse transcribed it into cDNA as the sequencing template. Assay: immunoSEQ multiplex PCR; the TCRdb copy retains only in-frame clones and omits some. Of over 150,000 clones listed, 45% to 70% are singletons. The sequenced material came from CD8+ T cells sorted from blood. The receptors come from a human donor in good health.

The chain joins TRBV29-1 to TRBJ1-2, with D maybe TRBD1 (6 bases). In germline, CDR1 is SQVTM, CDR2 ANQGSEA. This CDR3 has 11 residues. Trimming took 4 bases from V and 6 from J, leaving 9 bases between them. CDR3 sequence reads: CSVVRGDGYTF. DNA for the CDR3: TGCAGCGTTGTCAGGGGAGATGGCTACACCTTC.

The chain links TRBV9 to TRBJ1-2; 7 bases line up with TRBD1. The CDR3 spans 14 residues. The germline V gene has CDR1 SGDLS and CDR2 YYNGEE. V lost 3 bases to trimming and J lost 3 bases; unmatched junction nucleotides: 5. The CDR3 bases are TGTGCCAGCAGCGCCTCAGGGGGGGACTATGGCTACACCTTC. Translation: CASSASGGDYGYTF.

Points on this clone: This same CDR3 is encoded by further DNA sequences in the sample. This chain connects TRBV27 to TRBJ2-7; no clear D. The V end lost 0 bases, the J end lost 4 bases, and 7 bases lay between the germline ends. From germline, CDR1 is MNHEY and CDR2 SMNVEV (reference sequence). The CDR3 is 13 residues long. DNA of the CDR3: TGTGCCAGCAGTTTATCGGCCGGATACGAGCAGTACTTC. Protein product: CASSLSAGYEQYF.

The J gene is TRBJ2-5, the V gene TRBV5-4; TRBD2 is a possible D gene (6 bases). Germline V gene lookup returns CDR1 SGHNT and CDR2 YYREEE (reference sequence). This CDR3 is built from 13 residues. V lost 7 bases and J lost 2, with 12 bases in between. In DNA form, the CDR3 reads TGTGCCAGCGGCCGGGACTTTCAAGAGACCCAGTACTTC. It codes for CASGRDFQETQYF.

The chain is built from TRBV10-1 and TRBJ1-2; D is unresolved. This CDR3 spans 13 amino acids. Trimming removed 4 bases from V and 5 bases from J, with 11 bases in between. Per germline, CDR1 WNHNN and CDR2 SYGVQD (reference sequence). CDR3 residues: CASSVAASYGYTF. Written as DNA, the CDR3 is TGCGCCAGCAGTGTGGCGGCTTCTTATGGCTACACCTTC.

This rearrangement joins TRBV9 to TRBJ2-7; 11 nucleotides agree with TRBD2. There are 18 residues in the CDR3. V shed 0 bases and J 2 bases; nucleotides not matched to a gene: 10. Germline values: CDR1 SGDLS, CDR2 YYNGEE. The DNA for the CDR3 is TGTGCCAGCAGCGTAGCTAGCGGGGGGACTCCGCCTCCCTACGAGCAGTACTTC. As protein: CASSVASGGTPPPYEQYF.

This clone is categorized as medium-sized. The chain has TRBV6-1 and TRBJ1-5, with unresolved D. V was shortened by 0 bases and J by 7 bases, with 10 bases between the two germline ends. The germline CDR1 and CDR2 sequences are MNHNS and SASEGT. The CDR3 consists of 14 residues. This CDR3 reads CASSEAQEVQPQHF. CDR3 nucleotide sequence: TGTGCCAGCAGTGAAGCCCAGGAGGTCCAGCCCCAGCATTTT.

V gene TRBV4-1 combines with J gene TRBJ1-2; 9 nucleotides align to TRBD1. CDR1 and CDR2 (germline): MGHRA, YSYEKL. CDR3 length: 15 amino acids. J lost 3 bases, V lost 4 bases, and 6 bases had no gene match. CDR3 sequence: CASSPGQGKYYGYTF. The CDR3 DNA reads TGCGCCAGCAGCCCAGGACAGGGGAAGTACTATGGCTACACCTTC.

This clone was observed a few times. V usage is TRBV29-1 and J usage is TRBJ2-3; D is unclear. The CDR3 runs 12 residues. CDR1 SQVTM and CDR2 ANQGSEA come from the germline V gene. The V end was cut by 5 bases, the J end by 1 base, with 7 bases between. The CDR3 region is CSVFAGTDTQYF. CDR3 in DNA: TGCAGCGTTTTTGCGGGCACAGATACGCAGTATTTT.

The V gene is TRBV5-1, the J gene TRBJ2-1; D possibly corresponds to TRBD1 (6 bases). There are 16 residues in the CDR3. V lost 0 bases and J lost 9, with 19 bases in between. The germline V gene encodes CDR1 SGHRS and CDR2 YFSETQ. CDR3 coding DNA: TGCGCCAGCAGCTTGGATTTTGCAGGGGATGGGGGTGAGCAGTTCTTC. Protein: CASSLDFAGDGGEQFF.

The chain employs TRBV30 and TRBJ2-7; tentatively, D is TRBD1 (5 bases). Germline assignment: CDR1 GTSNPN and CDR2 SVGIG (reference sequence). Trimming removed 4 bases at V and 0 bases at J, with 16 bases between. The CDR3 extends over 15 amino acids. CDR3 loop: CAWTPDSSPSYEQYF. Written as DNA, the CDR3 is TGTGCCTGGACTCCCGACAGCTCCCCCTCCTACGAGCAGTACTTC.

The chain recombines TRBV27 with TRBJ1-1; TRBD1 might be the D (6 bases). The CDR3 covers 16 residues. The V end was cut by 1 base, the J end by 0 bases, with 12 bases between. In germline, CDR1 is MNHEY, CDR2 SMNVEV (reference sequence). CDR3 residues: CASSLFGGTLNTEAFF. The CDR3 region has the DNA TGTGCCAGCAGTTTATTTGGCGGGACATTGAACACTGAAGCTTTCTTT.

V usage is TRBV29-1 and J usage is TRBJ1-1; D gene ambiguous. This CDR3 has 10 amino acids. V gave up 4 bases and J gave up 4 bases, with 4 bases separating them. The germline CDR1 and CDR2 sequences are SQVTM and ANQGSEA. The CDR3 loop reads CSVGSTEAFF. DNA of the CDR3: TGCAGCGTTGGGAGCACTGAAGCTTTCTTT. The full variable domain, in which reference TRBV29-1 and TRBJ1-1 provide the parts outside the CDR3, is SAVISQKPSRDICQRGTSLTIQCQVDSQVTMMFWYRQQPGQSLTLIATANQGSEATYESGFVIDKFPISRPNLTFSTLTVSNMSPEDSSIYLCSVGSTEAFFGQGTRLTVV.

The chain is built from TRBV6-5 and TRBJ1-2, with TRBD1 matching over 10 bases. Germline V gene data show CDR1 as MNHEY and CDR2 as SVGAGI. CDR3 length equals 14 residues. V lost 4 bases, J lost 8 bases, and 7 bases stayed unmatched. The CDR3 nucleotides read TGTGCCAGCAGTTTCGGACAGGGGGGTAGGGGCTACACCTTC. It yields the protein CASSFGQGGRGYTF.

The chain is built from TRBV7-9 and TRBJ2-5; D is possibly TRBD1 or TRBD2 (5 bases each). Looked up from germline, CDR1 is SEHNR and CDR2 is FQNEAQ (reference sequence). V was shortened by 3 bases and J by 1 base, with 15 bases between the two germline ends. CDR3 size: 16 residues. Written as DNA, the CDR3 is TGTGCCAGCAGCTTTCTCTTACGGGACCTCCAAGAGACCCAGTACTTC. Protein sequence: CASSFLLRDLQETQYF.

The genes are TRBV4-1 and TRBJ2-3; TRBD1 matches 7 bases. V lost 0 bases to trimming and J lost 1 base; unmatched junction nucleotides: 4. The CDR3 consists of 16 residues. From germline, CDR1 is MGHRA and CDR2 YSYEKL. This CDR3 is CASSQDGDRRTDTQYF. In nucleotides, the CDR3 is TGCGCCAGCAGCCAAGATGGGGACAGACGCACAGATACGCAGTATTTT.

This chain connects TRBV7-9 to TRBJ1-4, with 7 nucleotides matching TRBD1. The V gene's germline CDR1 is SEHNR and CDR2 FQNEAQ (reference sequence). The CDR3 extends over 19 amino acids. The V gene end was trimmed by 5 bases and the J gene end by 3 bases; junction bases not matched to a gene: 18. For the CDR3, the DNA is TGTGCCAGCAGCGCGTCCGGGACAGACCGATGGGTGGCTAATGAAAAACTGTTTTTT. It encodes CASSASGTDRWVANEKLFF.